This T cell receptor beta chain was sequenced for a study of shared clonotypes between healthy human individuals. Study-level findings and limits: Larger estimated richness was generally recorded for naive subsets relative to memory subsets.

With respect to this clone: The antigen is unknown.

CDR3 length equals 15 residues. V was cut by 0 bases and J by 2 bases, with 11 bases left in between. Germline V gene lookup returns CDR1 SEHNR and CDR2 FQNEAQ (reference sequence). Here immunoSEQ multiplex PCR was the method, and the copy in TCRdb shows in-frame clones only, minus some. The table shows a few million clones, with 90% to 95% occurring only once. The TCR was taken from a man younger than 35 in good health. Sample: naive CD4+ T cells sorted from blood. The subset is: CD45RA+ positively selected. The chain has TRBV7-9 and TRBJ2-7, with D possibly being TRBD2 (6 bases). The CDR3 DNA is TGTGCCAGCAGCTTAGCCCCGGGGGTGGCCTACGAGCAGTACTTC. It specifies CASSLAPGVAYEQYF. The variable domain in full, completed from reference TRBV7-9 and TRBJ2-7, reads DTGVSQNPRHKITKRGQNVTFRCDPISEHNRLYWYRQTLGQGPEFLTYFQNEAQLEKSRLLSDRFSAERPKGSFSTLEIQRTEQGDSAMYLCASSLAPGVAYEQYFGPGTRLTVT.